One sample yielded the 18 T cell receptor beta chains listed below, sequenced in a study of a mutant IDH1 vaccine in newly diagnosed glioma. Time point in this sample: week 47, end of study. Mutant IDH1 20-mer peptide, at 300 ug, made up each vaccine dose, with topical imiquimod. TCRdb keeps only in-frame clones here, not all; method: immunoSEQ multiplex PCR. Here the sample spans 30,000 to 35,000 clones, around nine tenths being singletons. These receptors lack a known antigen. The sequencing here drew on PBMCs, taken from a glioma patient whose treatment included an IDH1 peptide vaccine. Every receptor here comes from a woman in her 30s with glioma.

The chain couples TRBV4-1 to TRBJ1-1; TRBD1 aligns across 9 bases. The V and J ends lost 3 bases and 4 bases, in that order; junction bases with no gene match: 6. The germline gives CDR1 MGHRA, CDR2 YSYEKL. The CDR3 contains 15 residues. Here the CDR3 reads CASSHPDRGATEAFF. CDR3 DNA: TGCGCCAGCAGCCATCCAGACAGGGGGGCCACTGAAGCTTTCTTT.

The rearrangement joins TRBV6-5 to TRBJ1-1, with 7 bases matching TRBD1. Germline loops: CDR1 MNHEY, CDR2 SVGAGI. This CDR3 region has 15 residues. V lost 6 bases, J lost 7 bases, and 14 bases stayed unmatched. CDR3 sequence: CASSRVGTAGGEAFF. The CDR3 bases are TGTGCCAGCAGCCGAGTAGGGACAGCTGGGGGTGAAGCTTTCTTT.

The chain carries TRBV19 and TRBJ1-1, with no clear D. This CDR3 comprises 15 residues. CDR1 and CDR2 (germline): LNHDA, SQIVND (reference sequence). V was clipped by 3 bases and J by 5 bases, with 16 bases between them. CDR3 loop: CASSILKGLITEAFF. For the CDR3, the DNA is TGTGCCAGTAGTATCTTAAAAGGGCTGATAACTGAAGCTTTCTTT.

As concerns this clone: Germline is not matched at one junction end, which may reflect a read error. The CDR3 protein is CASSRDLLAGVDEQFF. Here the CDR3 DNA reads TGTGCTAGCAGCAGAGACCTCCTAGCGGGGGTGGATGAGCAGTTCTTC. The chain links TRBV7-7 to TRBJ2-1; 10 nucleotides align to TRBD2. The CDR3 is made up of 16 amino acids. The germline V gene encodes CDR1 SSHAT and CDR2 FNYEAQ (reference sequence).

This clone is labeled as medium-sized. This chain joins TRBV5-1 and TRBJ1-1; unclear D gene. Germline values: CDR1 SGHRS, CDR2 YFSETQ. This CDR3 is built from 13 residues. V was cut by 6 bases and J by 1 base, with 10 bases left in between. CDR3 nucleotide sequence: TGCGCCAGCATGAAGATGGAGAACACTGAAGCTTTCTTT. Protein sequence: CASMKMENTEAFF.

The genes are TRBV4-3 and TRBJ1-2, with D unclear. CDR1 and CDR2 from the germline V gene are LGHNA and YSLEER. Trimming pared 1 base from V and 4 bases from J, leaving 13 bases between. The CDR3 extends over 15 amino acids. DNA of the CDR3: TGCGCCAGCAGCCAAGGGACGTCTCTGTTCTATGGCTACACCTTC. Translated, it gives CASSQGTSLFYGYTF.

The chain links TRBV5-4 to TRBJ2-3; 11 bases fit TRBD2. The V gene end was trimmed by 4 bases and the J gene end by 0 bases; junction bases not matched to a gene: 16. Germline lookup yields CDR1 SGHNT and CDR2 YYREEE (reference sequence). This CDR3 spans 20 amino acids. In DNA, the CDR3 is TGTGCCAGCAGCCCCCGACTAGCGGGGTATCGTCCGGTTAGCACAGATACGCAGTATTTT. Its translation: CASSPRLAGYRPVSTDTQYF.

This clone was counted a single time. The CDR3 reads CASSQSSVVLTF. In nucleotides, the CDR3 is TGTGCCAGCAGCCAAAGCTCCGTCGTCCTGACTTTC. V is TRBV14 and J is TRBJ2-6; the D is unclear. CDR1 and CDR2 (germline): SGHDN, FVKESK. The germline V and J ends were trimmed by 2 bases and 12 bases, with 8 bases remaining between them. The CDR3 totals 12 residues.

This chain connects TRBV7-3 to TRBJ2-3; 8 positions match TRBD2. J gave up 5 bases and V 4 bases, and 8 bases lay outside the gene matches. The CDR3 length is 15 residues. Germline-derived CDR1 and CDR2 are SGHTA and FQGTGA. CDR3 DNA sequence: TGTGCCAGCAGCTCCACCGGGGGGGCGATAGATACGCAGTATTTT. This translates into CASSSTGGAIDTQYF.

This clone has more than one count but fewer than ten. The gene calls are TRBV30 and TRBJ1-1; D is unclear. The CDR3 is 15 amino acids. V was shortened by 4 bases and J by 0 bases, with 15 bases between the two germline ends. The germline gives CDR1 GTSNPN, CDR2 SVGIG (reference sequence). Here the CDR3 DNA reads TGTGCCTGGACACGCGGAATGCCCATGAACACTGAAGCTTTCTTT. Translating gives CAWTRGMPMNTEAFF.

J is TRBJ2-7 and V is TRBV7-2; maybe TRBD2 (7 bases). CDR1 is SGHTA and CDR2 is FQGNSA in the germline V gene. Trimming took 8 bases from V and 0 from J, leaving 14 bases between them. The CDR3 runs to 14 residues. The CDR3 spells CASLLGGASYEQYF. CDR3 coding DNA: TGTGCCAGCTTGCTAGGGGGGGCCTCCTACGAGCAGTACTTC. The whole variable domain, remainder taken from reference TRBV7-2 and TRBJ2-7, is GAGVSQSPSNKVTEKGKDVELRCDPISGHTALYWYRQSLGQGLEFLIYFQGNSAPDKSGLPSDRFSAERTGGSVSTLTIQRTQQEDSAVYLCASLLGGASYEQYFGPGTRLTVT.

This CDR3 reads CASSVSGGGETQYF. The CDR3, as DNA: TGTGCCAGCAGCGTATCGGGAGGGGGAGAGACCCAGTACTTC. This chain uses TRBV9 with TRBJ2-5; 8 bases are a match to TRBD2. Looked up from germline, CDR1 is SGDLS and CDR2 is YYNGEE. This CDR3 is 14 amino acids long. The V and J ends lost 1 base and 4 bases, in that order; junction bases with no gene match: 3.

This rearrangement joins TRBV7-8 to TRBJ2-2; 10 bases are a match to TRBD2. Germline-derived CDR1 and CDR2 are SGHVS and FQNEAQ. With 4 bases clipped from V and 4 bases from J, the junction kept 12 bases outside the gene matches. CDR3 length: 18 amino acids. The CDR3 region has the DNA TGTGCCAGCAGCTACACCCCAGCGGGGGGGCCGGGCACCGGGGAGCTGTTTTTT. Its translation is CASSYTPAGGPGTGELFF. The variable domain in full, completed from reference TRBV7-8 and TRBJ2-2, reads GAGVSQSPRYKVAKRGQDVALRCDPISGHVSLFWYQQALGQGPEFLTYFQNEAQLDKSGLPSDRFFAERPEGSVSTLKIQRTQQEDSAVYLCASSYTPAGGPGTGELFFGEGSRLTVL.

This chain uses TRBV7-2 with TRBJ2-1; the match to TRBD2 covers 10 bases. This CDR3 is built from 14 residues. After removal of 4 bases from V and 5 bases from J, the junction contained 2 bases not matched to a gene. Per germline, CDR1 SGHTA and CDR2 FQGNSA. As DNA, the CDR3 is TGTGCCAGCAGCTACAGCGGGGGGGACAATGAGCAGTTCTTC. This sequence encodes CASSYSGGDNEQFF. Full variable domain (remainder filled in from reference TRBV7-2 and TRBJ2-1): GAGVSQSPSNKVTEKGKDVELRCDPISGHTALYWYRQSLGQGLEFLIYFQGNSAPDKSGLPSDRFSAERTGGSVSTLTIQRTQQEDSAVYLCASSYSGGDNEQFFGPGTRLTVL.

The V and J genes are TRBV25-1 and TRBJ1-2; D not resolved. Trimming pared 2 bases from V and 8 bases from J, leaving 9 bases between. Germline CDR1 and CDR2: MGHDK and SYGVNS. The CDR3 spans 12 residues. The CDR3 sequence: CASSEKMGGYTF. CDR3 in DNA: TGTGCCAGCAGTGAAAAGATGGGAGGCTACACCTTC.

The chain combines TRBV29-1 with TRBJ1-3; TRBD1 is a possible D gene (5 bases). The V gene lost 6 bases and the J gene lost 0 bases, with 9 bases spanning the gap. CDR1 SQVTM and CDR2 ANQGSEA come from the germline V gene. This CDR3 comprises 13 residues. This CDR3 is CSVGHNSGNTIYF. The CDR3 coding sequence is TGCAGCGTCGGACACAACTCTGGAAACACCATATATTTT.

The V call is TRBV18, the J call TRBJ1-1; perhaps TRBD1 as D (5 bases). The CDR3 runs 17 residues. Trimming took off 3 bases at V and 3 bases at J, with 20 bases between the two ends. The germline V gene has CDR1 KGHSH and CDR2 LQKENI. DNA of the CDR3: TGTGCCAGCTCACCGGTTACGGGGCTTCTTGGGGACACTGAAGCTTTCTTT. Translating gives CASSPVTGLLGDTEAFF.

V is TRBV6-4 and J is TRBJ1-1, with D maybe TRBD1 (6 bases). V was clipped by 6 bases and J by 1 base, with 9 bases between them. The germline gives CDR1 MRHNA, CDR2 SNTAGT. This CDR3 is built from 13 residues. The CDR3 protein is CASSDRPNTEAFF. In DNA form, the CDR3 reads TGTGCCAGCAGCGACAGGCCGAACACTGAAGCTTTCTTT.